The T cell receptor (beta chain) under discussion was sequenced for a study of blood T cells in healthy people across ages. Then a second PCR, running about 6 to 12 cycles, was carried out with a sample-barcoded 5' primer and a J-beta primer mix. TCRdb reanalysed the 5' RACE reads using MiXCR and keeps one entry per CDR3 protein. The sample lists around 600,000 distinct CDR3 sequences, around half occurring once. This clonotype showed up many times. In germline, CDR1 is MNHEY, CDR2 SVGAGI. Trimming removed 5 bases from V and 4 bases from J, with 17 bases in between. The CDR3 contains 15 residues. This sequence originates from an elderly man in good health. Sequenced: blood. J is TRBJ1-2 and V is TRBV6-5; D is perhaps TRBD1 (6 bases). CDR3 coding DNA: TGTGCCAGCAGTATTAGAAGGGGGACGGGCTATGGCTACACCTTC. It is translated as CASSIRRGTGYGYTF.